These 13 T cell receptor beta chains originate from one sample sequenced in a study of vaccination effects on CD4 cells after COVID-19. Viral peptide pools were used in the ViraFEST assay to expand antigen-specific CD4+ T cells, and sequencing came afterward. Around day 10 of culture, CD4+ T cells were separated out. Documented for the person is a PCR-confirmed SARS-CoV-2 infection occurring between March and December 2020. Their cognate antigens are unknown. Assay used: immunoSEQ multiplex PCR; TCRdb lists only in-frame clones, some missing. Of tens of thousands of clones listed, just under 75% are singletons. The source material was CD4+ T cells from PBMCs cultured with a peptide pool, sampled before COVID-19 vaccination. All receptors derive from a human donor who had a prior SARS-CoV-2 infection.

V and J are TRBV10-3 and TRBJ1-2; maybe TRBD1 (6 bases). In germline, CDR1 is ENHRY, CDR2 SYGVKD. The CDR3 is 16 amino acids. The V and J ends lost 0 bases and 0 bases respectively, with 11 bases between them. The CDR3 DNA sequence: TGTGCCATCAGTGAGTCGCGACAGGTAGCTAACTATGGCTACACCTTC. Its translation is CAISESRQVANYGYTF.

V and J are TRBV18 and TRBJ2-6, with 7 bases matching TRBD1. Per germline, CDR1 KGHSH and CDR2 LQKENI. V gave up 3 bases and J gave up 2 bases; unmatched junction bases: 7. CDR3 length: 17 residues. CDR3 in DNA: TGTGCCAGCTCACCGTCCCGCAGGGGGACTGGGGCCAACGTCCTGACTTTC. Translating gives CASSPSRRGTGANVLTF.

The V and J genes are TRBV2 and TRBJ1-1, with 8 bases identical to TRBD1. CDR3 length: 14 amino acids. Germline CDR1 SNHLY, CDR2 FYNNEI. Trimming took 6 bases from V and 1 from J; bases not matched to a gene: 4. The CDR3 DNA reads TGTGCCAGCAGCAAAGGACAGGGGAACACTGAAGCTTTCTTT. Its protein is CASSKGQGNTEAFF. The complete variable domain, with remaining parts taken from reference TRBV2 and TRBJ1-1, reads EPEVTQTPSHQVTQMGQEVILRCVPISNHLYFYWYRQILGQKVEFLVSFYNNEISEKSEIFDDQFSVERPDGSNFTLKIRSTKLEDSAMYFCASSKGQGNTEAFFGQGTRLTVV.

The V call is TRBV27, the J call TRBJ2-7; 10 bases agree with TRBD2. Losses at the gene ends were 5 bases for V and 4 bases for J; bases not matched to a gene: 2. From germline, CDR1 is MNHEY and CDR2 SMNVEV (reference sequence). The CDR3 loop spans 13 amino acids. The CDR3 DNA follows: TGTGCCAGCAGTACTAGCGGGACGTACGAGCAGTACTTC. Protein: CASSTSGTYEQYF.

The gene calls are TRBV12-3 or TRBV12-4 and TRBJ2-1, with 13 bases lining up with TRBD2. CDR3 length equals 13 residues. V shed 8 bases and J 10 bases; nucleotides not matched to a gene: 5. The CDR3 here is CASGLAGVKEQFF. The CDR3 nucleotides are TGTGCCAGCGGACTAGCGGGAGTTAAGGAGCAGTTCTTC.

The genes are TRBV9 and TRBJ2-1; D may be TRBD1 or TRBD2 (5 bases each). V was pared by 3 bases and J by 2 bases, with 9 bases between. Germline V lookup: CDR1 SGDLS, CDR2 YYNGEE. The CDR3 spans 14 residues. This CDR3 reads CASSGGPTYNEQFF. In DNA form, the CDR3 reads TGTGCCAGCAGCGGGGGACCCACCTACAATGAGCAGTTCTTC.

The CDR3 DNA reads TGTGCCAGCAGCGACCCCAGGGGCATGCACACTGAAGCTTTCTTT. This gives the protein CASSDPRGMHTEAFF. The genes are TRBV9 and TRBJ1-1, with a possible D match to TRBD1 (6 bases). V was trimmed by 3 bases and J by 3 bases, leaving 15 bases between them. The CDR3 extends over 15 amino acids. Germline CDR1 is SGDLS and CDR2 is YYNGEE.

The chain joins TRBV18 to TRBJ2-5; no clear D. The V and J ends lost 1 base and 1 base respectively, with 4 bases between them. This CDR3 spans 13 amino acids. Germline assignment: CDR1 KGHSH and CDR2 LQKENI. The CDR3 DNA follows: TGTGCCAGCTCACCACGAAGCCAAGAGACCCAGTACTTC. This sequence encodes CASSPRSQETQYF.

This chain uses TRBV28 with TRBJ2-4; 10 positions agree with TRBD2. Losses at the gene ends were 5 bases for V and 0 bases for J; bases not matched to a gene: 7. CDR3 length: 17 amino acids. Germline V CDR1 and CDR2: MDHEN, SYDVKM. Here the CDR3 DNA reads TGTGCCAGCAGTGAGGGACTAGCGACACTAGCCAAAAACATTCAGTACTTC. This sequence encodes CASSEGLATLAKNIQYF.

V is TRBV4-2 and J is TRBJ2-1; TRBD1 matches at 9 bases. The CDR3 has 17 residues. Losses at the gene ends were 2 bases for V and 10 bases for J; bases not matched to a gene: 15. Germline V gives CDR1 LGHNA, CDR2 YNFKEQ. The CDR3 spells CASSQPTGGLPFVEQFF. Written as DNA, the CDR3 is TGTGCCAGCAGCCAACCGACAGGGGGACTACCTTTTGTGGAGCAGTTCTTC.

This chain links TRBV5-1 with TRBJ2-5; possible D gene TRBD2, 6 bases. The CDR3 has 13 residues. Germline V gene sequence: CDR1 SGHRS, CDR2 YFSETQ. V lost 4 bases and J 5 bases, leaving 12 bases between the germline ends. The CDR3 DNA reads TGCGCCAGCAGCACATTTGGGGGGGAGACCCAGTACTTC. Translating it yields CASSTFGGETQYF. Filled out from reference TRBV5-1 and TRBJ2-5, the complete variable domain reads KAGVTQTPRYLIKTRGQQVTLSCSPISGHRSVSWYQQTPGQGLQFLFEYFSETQRNKGNFPGRFSGRQFSNSRSEMNVSTLELGDSALYLCASSTFGGETQYFGPGTRLLVL.

The chain is built from TRBV6-5 and TRBJ1-4; no firm D call. Germline values: CDR1 MNHEY, CDR2 SVGAGI. V shed 6 bases and J shed 0 bases, with 11 bases lying between them. The CDR3 sequence is 15 residues long. The CDR3 spells CASSQPGATNEKLFF. Written as DNA, the CDR3 is TGTGCCAGCAGCCAGCCGGGCGCAACTAATGAAAAACTGTTTTTT.

The rearrangement links TRBV11-3 to TRBJ1-1; TRBD1 matches 7 bases. In germline, CDR1 is SGHNT, CDR2 YENEEA. The CDR3 is 15 amino acids. V lost 0 bases and J lost 11; bases outside the gene matches: 12. CDR3 in DNA: TGTGCCAGCAGCTTAGATCGGGGGACAGTAGCGGATGCTTTCTTT. Its translation is CASSLDRGTVADAFF. The variable domain in full, with the rest retrieved from reference TRBV11-3 and TRBJ1-1, is EAGVVQSPRYKIIEKKQPVAFWCNPISGHNTLYWYLQNLGQGPELLIRYENEEAVDDSQLPKDRFSAERLKGVDSTLKIQPAELGDSAVYLCASSLDRGTVADAFFGQGTRLTVV.